This TCR beta chain came from a study of cytomegalovirus exposure and HLA in healthy donors. The study, taken as a whole, reports: Later analysis showed TCR association rates varying by HLA locus, highest for DRB1 and lowest for HLA-C. Some TCR beta chains (164 of them) were listed as cytomegalovirus-associated. Accurate HLA-A and HLA-B prediction from TCR beta sequences was reported for most subjects.

On this clone: Its antigen is as yet unknown. The sample carries other DNA sequences with the same CDR3.

Germline loops: CDR1 GTSNPN, CDR2 SVGIG (reference sequence). There are 13 residues in the CDR3. V was clipped by 3 bases and J by 0 bases, with 8 bases between them. With 60 Vbeta and 13 Jbeta primers, the PCR was carried out. Under the authors' procedure: A follow-up analysis tallied some 80 million unique TCR beta chains, some 9.9 million shared. Assay used: immunoSEQ multiplex PCR; TCRdb lists only in-frame clones, some missing. V, J and clone size reflect that table, while D and trimming were determined from the DNA. The repertoire includes under 200,000 clones, roughly 80% of them detected once, and 2.5% to 3.5% sits in the top ten.

This TCR derives from a female donor in good health and CMV-seronegative. The sequenced sample was PBMCs. This chain connects TRBV30 to TRBJ1-2, with D unresolved. The CDR3 sequence: CAWSPGANYGYTF. CDR3 sequence (DNA): TGTGCCTGGAGCCCGGGAGCTAACTATGGCTACACCTTC. Based on the CDR3 plus reference TRBV30 and TRBJ1-2, the full variable domain is SQTIHQWPATLVQPVGSPLSLECTVEGTSNPNLYWYRQAAGRGLQLLFYSVGIGQISSEVPQNLSASRPQDRQFILSSKKLLLSDSGFYLCAWSPGANYGYTFGSGTRLTVV.